Sequencing of this TCR beta chain was carried out in a study of CD8 T cells in ankylosing spondylitis. The study's findings and limits: Clones tied to disease were said to be significantly enriched in matched ankylosing spondylitis synovial fluid. Seemingly characteristic of ankylosing spondylitis blood was a TCR beta motif consisting of several highly homologous variants.

The V and J ends lost 9 bases and 6 bases, in that order; junction bases with no gene match: 11. Looked up from germline, CDR1 is SGHDT and CDR2 is YYEEEE. The CDR3 loop spans 14 amino acids. This clonotype was seen many times. Its cognate antigen is unknown. TCRdb analysed the 5' RACE reads with MiXCR anew, one entry per CDR3 protein. The table records just under 350,000 distinct CDR3 sequences, roughly 14% of them present only once. The origin of this receptor is a male donor with ankylosing spondylitis or in good health (not recorded which). The material sequenced was blood, either unsorted or a sorted T cell fraction (not recorded which). This sequence joins TRBV5-6 and TRBJ2-1; 8 positions match TRBD2. The CDR3 DNA reads TGTGCCACCCTTATCGCGGGGGGTGGCAATGAGCAGTTCTTC. Translated: CATLIAGGGNEQFF.